These T cell receptor beta chains were read from a single sample in a study of OX40 agonist ivuxolimab in advanced cancers. TCRdb's copy holds only in-frame clones and misses some; the assay was immunoSEQ multiplex PCR. This table holds roughly 60,000 clones, around 87% found once. The sample here was CD4+ or CD8+ T cells sorted from blood, taken in a trial of the OX40 agonist ivuxolimab. The receptors were sampled from an adult with an advanced solid tumor such as melanoma, head and neck, liver or kidney cancer. Each CDR3 is given with its conserved first and last residue. D genes are given only for firm matches. A clone size is listed for some rows: how often the clone was seen (once, few, many), or a class if it is expanded.

v_call: TRBV19; d_call: TRBD1; clone_size: NA; j_call: TRBJ2-2; cdr3_aa: CASSITGGTGELFF; cdr3_nt: TGTGCCAGTAGTATTACAGGGGGTACCGGGGAGCTGTTTTTT
v_call: TRBV5-5; d_call: TRBD2; clone_size: NA; j_call: TRBJ2-7; cdr3_aa: CASSFRTSGGYEQYF; cdr3_nt: TGTGCCAGCAGCTTCAGGACTAGCGGGGGTTACGAGCAGTACTTC
v_call: TRBV7-9; d_call: NA; clone_size: few; j_call: TRBJ2-7; cdr3_aa: CASSLLSGPERYEQYF; cdr3_nt: TGTGCCAGCAGCTTACTGAGTGGTCCAGAGAGGTACGAGCAGTACTTC
v_call: TRBV25-1; d_call: NA; clone_size: NA; j_call: TRBJ1-2; cdr3_aa: CASSELTTGKRHGYTF; cdr3_nt: TGTGCCAGCAGTGAATTAACCACAGGGAAGAGGCATGGCTACACCTTC
v_call: TRBV7-9; d_call: NA; clone_size: NA; j_call: TRBJ2-5; cdr3_aa: CASSWTAAGAETQYF; cdr3_nt: TGTGCCAGCAGCTGGACAGCGGCGGGGGCAGAGACCCAGTACTTC
v_call: TRBV11-2; d_call: TRBD1; clone_size: NA; j_call: TRBJ1-4; cdr3_aa: CASSSDRGNEKLFF; cdr3_nt: TGTGCCAGCAGCTCGGACAGGGGGAATGAAAAACTGTTTTTT
v_call: TRBV7-6; d_call: TRBD1; clone_size: few; j_call: TRBJ2-7; cdr3_aa: CASSSYPGTGARSYEQYF; cdr3_nt: TGTGCCAGCAGCTCGTATCCCGGGACAGGGGCTAGATCCTACGAGCAGTACTTC
v_call: TRBV5-5; d_call: NA; clone_size: NA; j_call: TRBJ2-6; cdr3_aa: CASSLGQGIGANVLTF; cdr3_nt: TGTGCCAGCAGCCTGGGGCAGGGAATAGGGGCCAACGTCCTGACTTTC
v_call: TRBV19; d_call: NA; clone_size: NA; j_call: TRBJ1-5; cdr3_aa: CASSLRRDQPQHF; cdr3_nt: TGTGCCAGTAGTCTACGGAGGGATCAGCCCCAGCATTTT
v_call: TRBV5-4; d_call: NA; clone_size: NA; j_call: TRBJ1-3; cdr3_aa: CAIQSSGNTIYF; cdr3_nt: TGTGCCATTCAGAGCTCTGGAAACACCATATATTTT
v_call: TRBV7-9; d_call: NA; clone_size: NA; j_call: TRBJ2-7; cdr3_aa: CASSLAIRDYAYEQYF; cdr3_nt: TGTGCCAGCAGCTTAGCCATCCGGGATTACGCCTACGAGCAGTACTTC
v_call: TRBV4-1; d_call: NA; clone_size: NA; j_call: TRBJ1-1; cdr3_aa: CASSPLFANTEAFF; cdr3_nt: TGCGCCAGCAGCCCCCTGTTCGCGAACACTGAAGCTTTCTTT
v_call: TRBV19; d_call: NA; clone_size: NA; j_call: TRBJ2-1; cdr3_aa: CASSMEGGAYNEQFF; cdr3_nt: TGTGCCAGTAGTATGGAAGGCGGGGCCTACAATGAGCAGTTCTTC
v_call: TRBV11-3; d_call: TRBD2; clone_size: NA; j_call: TRBJ2-2; cdr3_aa: CASSSRGGENTGELFF; cdr3_nt: TGTGCCAGCAGCTCCCGCGGGGGGGAGAACACCGGGGAGCTGTTTTTT
v_call: TRBV6-1; d_call: NA; clone_size: NA; j_call: TRBJ1-5; cdr3_aa: CASAEIRQPQHF; cdr3_nt: TGTGCCAGTGCAGAAATTAGACAGCCCCAGCATTTT
v_call: TRBV6-5; d_call: NA; clone_size: NA; j_call: TRBJ1-6; cdr3_aa: CASSPPGYNSPLHF; cdr3_nt: TGTGCCAGCAGTCCGCCCGGGTATAATTCACCCCTCCACTTT
v_call: TRBV5-1; d_call: NA; clone_size: NA; j_call: TRBJ2-5; cdr3_aa: CASSYARQADQETQYF; cdr3_nt: TGCGCCAGCAGCTACGCCCGTCAGGCCGATCAAGAGACCCAGTACTTC
v_call: TRBV6-6; d_call: NA; clone_size: NA; j_call: TRBJ2-3; cdr3_aa: CASSYSQTTDTQYF; cdr3_nt: TGTGCCAGCAGTTACTCCCAAACCACAGATACGCAGTATTTT
v_call: TRBV6-1; d_call: NA; clone_size: NA; j_call: TRBJ1-1; cdr3_aa: CASRADRNTEAFF; cdr3_nt: TGTGCCAGCAGGGCTGACAGGAACACTGAAGCTTTCTTT
v_call: TRBV27; d_call: NA; clone_size: NA; j_call: TRBJ1-2; cdr3_aa: CASSSRASGYGYTF; cdr3_nt: TGTGCCAGCAGTTCTAGGGCCTCTGGCTATGGCTACACCTTC
v_call: TRBV7-2; d_call: TRBD1; clone_size: NA; j_call: TRBJ1-5; cdr3_aa: CASSLAGRGGQGKPQHF; cdr3_nt: TGTGCCAGCAGCTTAGCGGGTCGGGGAGGACAGGGGAAGCCCCAGCATTTT
v_call: TRBV6-5; d_call: NA; clone_size: NA; j_call: TRBJ2-3; cdr3_aa: CASKISFSSDTQYF; cdr3_nt: TGTGCCAGCAAGATCAGTTTCTCTTCAGATACGCAGTATTTT
v_call: TRBV10-2; d_call: NA; clone_size: NA; j_call: TRBJ2-3; cdr3_aa: CASSEGLARTDTQYF; cdr3_nt: TGCGCCAGCAGTGAAGGGCTAGCGCGCACAGATACGCAGTATTTT
v_call: TRBV4-3; d_call: NA; clone_size: NA; j_call: TRBJ1-5; cdr3_aa: CASSQGVGVGPQHF; cdr3_nt: TGCGCCAGCAGCCAAGGGGTCGGGGTAGGGCCCCAGCATTTT
v_call: TRBV7-3; d_call: TRBD2; clone_size: NA; j_call: TRBJ2-3; cdr3_aa: CASSLKSGLAGALTQYF; cdr3_nt: TGTGCCAGCAGCTTAAAAAGTGGGCTAGCGGGGGCGTTGACGCAGTATTTT
v_call: TRBV19; d_call: TRBD1; clone_size: NA; j_call: TRBJ2-7; cdr3_aa: CASSPTAGTAKEQYF; cdr3_nt: TGTGCCAGTAGTCCTACCGCTGGGACAGCCAAGGAGCAGTACTTC
v_call: TRBV30; d_call: NA; clone_size: NA; j_call: TRBJ1-5; cdr3_aa: CAWSVGGGRNANQPQHF; cdr3_nt: TGTGCCTGGAGTGTTGGGGGAGGGCGGAATGCCAATCAGCCCCAGCATTTT
v_call: TRBV19; d_call: NA; clone_size: NA; j_call: TRBJ1-3; cdr3_aa: CASAAGGALSGNTIYF; cdr3_nt: TGTGCCAGTGCGGCGGGTGGAGCACTCTCTGGAAACACCATATATTTT
v_call: TRBV5-1; d_call: NA; clone_size: NA; j_call: TRBJ2-3; cdr3_aa: CASSSVAEGYTNTQYF; cdr3_nt: TGCGCCAGCAGCTCGGTGGCAGAGGGATATACGAATACGCAGTATTTT
v_call: TRBV9; d_call: NA; clone_size: NA; j_call: TRBJ1-3; cdr3_aa: CASSDRGTGNTIYF; cdr3_nt: TGTGCCAGCAGCGATAGAGGTACTGGAAACACCATATATTTT
v_call: TRBV6-6; d_call: NA; clone_size: NA; j_call: TRBJ2-2; cdr3_aa: CASSYSRQNTGELFF; cdr3_nt: TGTGCCAGCAGTTACTCACGCCAGAACACCGGGGAGCTGTTTTTT
v_call: TRBV10-1; d_call: NA; clone_size: NA; j_call: TRBJ2-7; cdr3_aa: CASSELDKDEQYF; cdr3_nt: TGCGCCAGCAGTGAGTTGGACAAGGATGAGCAGTACTTC
v_call: TRBV6-6; d_call: NA; clone_size: NA; j_call: TRBJ1-1; cdr3_aa: CASSYSLRGTEAFF; cdr3_nt: TGTGCCAGCAGTTACTCCCTGCGGGGCACTGAAGCTTTCTTT
v_call: TRBV18; d_call: TRBD2; clone_size: NA; j_call: TRBJ2-7; cdr3_aa: CASSPELATSYEQYF; cdr3_nt: TGTGCCAGCTCACCGGAACTAGCGACCTCCTACGAGCAGTACTTC
v_call: TRBV28; d_call: NA; clone_size: NA; j_call: TRBJ1-2; cdr3_aa: CASSSLDGSKGYTF; cdr3_nt: TGTGCCAGCAGTTCCCTGGACGGGTCCAAAGGCTACACCTTC
v_call: TRBV19; d_call: NA; clone_size: NA; j_call: TRBJ2-1; cdr3_aa: CASSMAGSAWAEQFF; cdr3_nt: TGTGCCAGTAGTATGGCCGGGAGCGCCTGGGCTGAGCAGTTCTTC
v_call: TRBV6-1; d_call: TRBD1; clone_size: NA; j_call: TRBJ2-6; cdr3_aa: CASRRTGAGANVLTF; cdr3_nt: TGTGCCAGCAGACGGACAGGGGCCGGGGCCAACGTCCTGACTTTC
v_call: TRBV6-5; d_call: NA; clone_size: NA; j_call: TRBJ1-5; cdr3_aa: CASRQVNNQPQHF; cdr3_nt: TGTGCCAGCCGGCAGGTGAACAATCAGCCCCAGCATTTT
v_call: TRBV30; d_call: NA; clone_size: once; j_call: TRBJ2-1; cdr3_aa: CAWSISLSSYNEQFF; cdr3_nt: TGTGCCTGGAGTATATCATTGAGCTCCTACAATGAGCAGTTCTTC
v_call: TRBV6-1; d_call: NA; clone_size: NA; j_call: TRBJ1-6; cdr3_aa: CASSEGVVSPLHF; cdr3_nt: TGTGCCAGCAGTGAAGGGGTCGTCTCACCCCTCCACTTT
v_call: TRBV14; d_call: NA; clone_size: NA; j_call: TRBJ2-3; cdr3_aa: CASSQGWGTQYF; cdr3_nt: TGTGCCAGCAGCCAAGGCTGGGGAACGCAGTATTTT
v_call: TRBV7-3; d_call: NA; clone_size: NA; j_call: TRBJ2-7; cdr3_aa: CASSQGSGGYEQYF; cdr3_nt: TGTGCCAGCAGCCAAGGGTCTGGCGGCTACGAGCAGTACTTC
v_call: TRBV7-2; d_call: NA; clone_size: NA; j_call: TRBJ1-5; cdr3_aa: CASPVGDQPQHF; cdr3_nt: TGTGCCAGCCCCGTGGGGGATCAGCCCCAGCATTTT
v_call: TRBV10-3; d_call: TRBD2; clone_size: NA; j_call: TRBJ2-2; cdr3_aa: CAIRTSTSGPANTGELFF; cdr3_nt: TGTGCCATCAGAACATCGACTAGCGGGCCCGCTAACACCGGGGAGCTGTTTTTT
v_call: TRBV27; d_call: NA; clone_size: NA; j_call: TRBJ2-3; cdr3_aa: CASSRDTDTQYF; cdr3_nt: TGTGCCAGCAGTCGGGACACAGATACGCAGTATTTT
v_call: TRBV2; d_call: NA; clone_size: NA; j_call: TRBJ2-2; cdr3_aa: CASSAYRGYTGELFF; cdr3_nt: TGTGCCAGCAGTGCATACCGGGGCTACACCGGGGAGCTGTTTTTT
v_call: TRBV4-3; d_call: NA; clone_size: NA; j_call: TRBJ1-1; cdr3_aa: CASSLWWRSPPTEAFF; cdr3_nt: TGCGCCAGCAGCCTCTGGTGGAGGAGCCCTCCTACTGAAGCTTTCTTT
v_call: TRBV5-3; d_call: NA; clone_size: NA; j_call: TRBJ1-1; cdr3_aa: CATQEDTEAFF; cdr3_nt: TGTGCCACCCAAGAGGACACTGAAGCTTTCTTT
v_call: TRBV5-1; d_call: NA; clone_size: once; j_call: TRBJ2-5; cdr3_aa: CASSFSGEETQYF; cdr3_nt: TGCGCCAGCAGCTTTTCAGGAGAAGAGACCCAGTACTTC
v_call: TRBV19; d_call: NA; clone_size: NA; j_call: TRBJ1-2; cdr3_aa: CASRTHWAAGNYGYTF; cdr3_nt: TGTGCCAGTAGGACCCACTGGGCAGCCGGTAACTATGGCTACACCTTC
v_call: TRBV21-1; d_call: NA; clone_size: NA; j_call: TRBJ2-2; cdr3_aa: CASQRGGHTGELFF; cdr3_nt: TGTGCCTCTCAAAGGGGTGGCCACACCGGGGAGCTGTTTTTT
v_call: TRBV9; d_call: TRBD1; clone_size: NA; j_call: TRBJ1-5; cdr3_aa: CASSVGQGQNQPQHF; cdr3_nt: TGTGCCAGCAGCGTAGGACAGGGTCAGAATCAGCCCCAGCATTTT
v_call: TRBV6-6; d_call: NA; clone_size: NA; j_call: TRBJ2-3; cdr3_aa: CASSTRPDTQYF; cdr3_nt: TGTGCCAGCAGTACCCGGCCTGATACGCAGTATTTT
v_call: TRBV6-6; d_call: TRBD1; clone_size: NA; j_call: TRBJ1-5; cdr3_aa: CASSPGQGQPQHF; cdr3_nt: TGTGCCAGCAGCCCCGGACAGGGACAGCCCCAGCATTTT